This T cell receptor (beta chain) was identified during a study of post-analysis software for immune sequencing data. Study results and limitations: Compared with controls, patients had more of about 5 TRBV segments, including TRBV5-6, TRBV5-1 and TRBV20-1. When the samples were clustered directly with F measure, those that had been prepared in the same batch showed strong co-clustering.

This clonotype was seen just once. Its antigen is still unknown. This may be a read error: a much more frequent sequence differs by one nucleotide. Trimming cost V 3 bases and J 9 bases; bases outside gene matches: 8. Germline assignment: CDR1 LGHNA and CDR2 YNFKEQ. The CDR3 length is 15 residues. TCR beta cDNA libraries included unique molecular identifiers. Some 500,000 cDNA molecules were recovered from an input of roughly 0.85 to 10 million T cells. Using its own MiXCR run on the PCR reads, TCRdb lists one record per CDR3 protein. The sample includes around 180,000 distinct CDR3 sequences, around 30% seen only once; the top ten take more than 1.3%.

The sample consisted of blood. The sequence came from a girl aged 10-17 years with multiple sclerosis. The V gene is TRBV4-2, the J gene TRBJ2-1; 10 positions agree with TRBD2. CDR3 region: CASSHGLAGVGEQFF. DNA for the CDR3: TGTGCCAGCAGCCATGGGCTAGCGGGGGTTGGTGAGCAGTTCTTC.